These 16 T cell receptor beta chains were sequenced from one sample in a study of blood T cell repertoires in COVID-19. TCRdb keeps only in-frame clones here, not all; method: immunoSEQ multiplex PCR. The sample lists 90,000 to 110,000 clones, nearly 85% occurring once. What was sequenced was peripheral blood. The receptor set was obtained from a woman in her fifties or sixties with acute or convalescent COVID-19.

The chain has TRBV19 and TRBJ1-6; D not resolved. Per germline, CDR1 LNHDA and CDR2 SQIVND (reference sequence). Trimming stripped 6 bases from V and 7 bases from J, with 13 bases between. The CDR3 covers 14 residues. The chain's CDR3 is CASRPAGANSPLHF. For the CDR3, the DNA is TGTGCCAGTAGGCCGGCCGGAGCGAATTCACCCCTCCACTTT.

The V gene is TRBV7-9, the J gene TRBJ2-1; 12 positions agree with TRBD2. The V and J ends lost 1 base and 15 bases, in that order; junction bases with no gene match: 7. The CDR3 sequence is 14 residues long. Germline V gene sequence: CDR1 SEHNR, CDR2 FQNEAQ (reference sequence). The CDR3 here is CASSLDSSGGARFF. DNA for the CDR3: TGTGCCAGCAGCTTAGACTCTAGCGGGGGGGCCCGGTTCTTC.

CDR3 DNA sequence: TGTGCCAGCAGCCCCCGGTCCTATGGCTACACCTTC. This sequence encodes CASSPRSYGYTF. The genes are TRBV11-2 and TRBJ1-2; no clear D. The CDR3 contains 12 residues. In germline, CDR1 is SGHAT, CDR2 FQNNGV. V lost 5 bases and J 4 bases, leaving 8 bases between the germline ends. The full variable domain, its missing parts supplied by reference TRBV11-2 and TRBJ1-2, is EAGVAQSPRYKIIEKRQSVAFWCNPISGHATLYWYQQILGQGPKLLIQFQNNGVVDDSQLPKDRFSAERLKGVDSTLKIQPAKLEDSAVYLCASSPRSYGYTFGSGTRLTVV.

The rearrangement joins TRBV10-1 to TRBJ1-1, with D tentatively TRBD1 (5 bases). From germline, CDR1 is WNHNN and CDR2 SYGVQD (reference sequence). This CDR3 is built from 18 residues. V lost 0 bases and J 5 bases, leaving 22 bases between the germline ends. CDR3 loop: CASSESRGPGPGRTEAFF. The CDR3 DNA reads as TGCGCCAGCAGTGAGTCGAGGGGTCCAGGCCCGGGGAGGACTGAAGCTTTCTTT.

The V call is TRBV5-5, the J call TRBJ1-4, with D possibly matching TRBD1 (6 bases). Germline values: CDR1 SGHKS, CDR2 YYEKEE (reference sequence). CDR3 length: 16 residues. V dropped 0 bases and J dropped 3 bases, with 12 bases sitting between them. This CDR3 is CASSLEQGQPNEKLFF. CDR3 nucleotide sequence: TGTGCCAGCAGCTTGGAGCAGGGGCAACCTAATGAAAAACTGTTTTTT.

Written as DNA, the CDR3 is TGTGCCAGCAGTTTAACGGGATACACCATATATTTT. It is translated as CASSLTGYTIYF. The rearrangement joins TRBV28 to TRBJ1-3; D is undetermined. The CDR3 consists of 12 residues. Germline-derived CDR1 and CDR2 are MDHEN and SYDVKM. V lost 2 bases to trimming and J lost 8 bases, with 7 bases between them.

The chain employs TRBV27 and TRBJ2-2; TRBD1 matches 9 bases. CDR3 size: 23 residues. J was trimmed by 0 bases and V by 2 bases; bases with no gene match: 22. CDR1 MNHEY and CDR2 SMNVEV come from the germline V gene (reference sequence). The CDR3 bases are TGTGCCAGCAGTTTAGTAAAATCCGGGACAGGGTATGGGGGGCGCGCGAACACCGGGGAGCTGTTTTTT. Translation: CASSLVKSGTGYGGRANTGELFF.

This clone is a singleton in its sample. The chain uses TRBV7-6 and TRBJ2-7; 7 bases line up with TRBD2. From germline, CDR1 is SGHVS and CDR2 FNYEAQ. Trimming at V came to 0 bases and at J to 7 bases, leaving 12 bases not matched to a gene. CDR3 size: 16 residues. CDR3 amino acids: CASSLAGRGPGGEQYF. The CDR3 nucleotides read TGTGCCAGCAGCTTAGCAGGGCGCGGCCCCGGGGGGGAGCAGTACTTC.

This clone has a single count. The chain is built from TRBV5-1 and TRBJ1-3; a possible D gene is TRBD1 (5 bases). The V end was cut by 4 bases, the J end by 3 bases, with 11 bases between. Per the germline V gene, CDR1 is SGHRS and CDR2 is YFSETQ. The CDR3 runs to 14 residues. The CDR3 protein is CASSDGAIGNTIYF. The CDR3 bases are TGCGCCAGCAGCGATGGGGCCATTGGAAACACCATATATTTT.

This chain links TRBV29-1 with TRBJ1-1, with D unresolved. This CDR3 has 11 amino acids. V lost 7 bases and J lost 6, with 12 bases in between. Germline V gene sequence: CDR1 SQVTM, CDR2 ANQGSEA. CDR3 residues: CSALGGSEAFF. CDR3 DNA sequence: TGCAGCGCCCTGGGAGGGTCTGAAGCTTTCTTT. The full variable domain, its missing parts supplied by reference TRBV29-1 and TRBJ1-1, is SAVISQKPSRDICQRGTSLTIQCQVDSQVTMMFWYRQQPGQSLTLIATANQGSEATYESGFVIDKFPISRPNLTFSTLTVSNMSPEDSSIYLCSALGGSEAFFGQGTRLTVV.

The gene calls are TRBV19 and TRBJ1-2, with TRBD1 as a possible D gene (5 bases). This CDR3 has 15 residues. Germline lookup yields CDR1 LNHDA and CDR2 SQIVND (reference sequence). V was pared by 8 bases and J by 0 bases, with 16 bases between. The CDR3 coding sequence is TGTGCCAGTGGAAAACCAGGGAAGACTAACTATGGCTACACCTTC. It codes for CASGKPGKTNYGYTF. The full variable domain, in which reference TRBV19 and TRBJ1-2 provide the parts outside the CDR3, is DGGITQSPKYLFRKEGQNVTLSCEQNLNHDAMYWYRQDPGQGLRLIYYSQIVNDFQKGDIAEGYSVSREKKESFPLTVTSAQKNPTAFYLCASGKPGKTNYGYTFGSGTRLTVV.

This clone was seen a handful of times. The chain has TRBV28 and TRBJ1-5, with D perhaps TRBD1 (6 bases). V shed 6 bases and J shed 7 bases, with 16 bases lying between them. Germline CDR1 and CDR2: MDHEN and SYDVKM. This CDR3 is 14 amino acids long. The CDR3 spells CASSPNRVKQPQHF. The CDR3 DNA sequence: TGTGCCAGCAGCCCCAACAGGGTCAAGCAGCCCCAGCATTTT.

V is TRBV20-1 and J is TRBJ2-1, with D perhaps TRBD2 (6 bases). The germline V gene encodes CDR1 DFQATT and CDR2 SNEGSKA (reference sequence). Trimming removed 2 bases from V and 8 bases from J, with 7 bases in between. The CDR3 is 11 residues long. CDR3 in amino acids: CSARSGDEQFF. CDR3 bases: TGCAGTGCTAGATCGGGGGATGAGCAGTTCTTC.

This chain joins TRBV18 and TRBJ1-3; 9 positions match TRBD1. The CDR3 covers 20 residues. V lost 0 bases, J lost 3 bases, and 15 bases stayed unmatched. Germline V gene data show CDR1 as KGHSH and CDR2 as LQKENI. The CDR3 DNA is TGTGCCAGCTCACCACCCGCATCACCTACACAGGGGGCCTTTGGAAACACCATATATTTT. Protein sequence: CASSPPASPTQGAFGNTIYF.

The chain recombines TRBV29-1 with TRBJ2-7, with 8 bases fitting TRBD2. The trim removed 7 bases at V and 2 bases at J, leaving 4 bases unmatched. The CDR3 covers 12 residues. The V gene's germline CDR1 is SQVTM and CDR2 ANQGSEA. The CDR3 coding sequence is TGCAGCGCGGAGCGGGGGCCCTACGAGCAGTACTTC. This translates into CSAERGPYEQYF.

The CDR3 region is CASRIAGVRDTQYF. The DNA of the CDR3 is TGCGCCAGCAGAATCGCCGGGGTACGGGATACGCAGTATTTT. The chain couples TRBV5-1 to TRBJ2-3; the D gene is possibly TRBD2 (5 bases). The length of the CDR3 is 14 residues. Germline CDR1 reads SGHRS; CDR2 reads YFSETQ. The V gene lost 5 bases and the J gene lost 6 bases, with 16 bases spanning the gap.